This T cell receptor (beta chain) was observed in a study of blood T cell repertoires in COVID-19. Study summary: COVID-19 samples collected from the United States, Italy and Spain covered acute and convalescent phases.

V shed 1 base, J shed 1 base, and the junction held 3 bases outside the gene matches. Germline-derived CDR1 and CDR2 are SGHVS and FQNEAQ. The CDR3 consists of 16 residues. Per the authors' pipeline: Amplification of reference gene primers provided the estimated nucleated cell counts. The protocol was immunoSEQ multiplex PCR, while the TCRdb copy is restricted to in-frame clones and leaves out a portion. V and J calls and clone size are given by that table; D and trimming were obtained from the DNA. The repertoire holds under 200,000 clones, with 84% as singletons. This clone was recorded once. This TCR was sampled from a human donor with acute or convalescent COVID-19. The donor label of this sample is uncertain. Sequencing used peripheral blood. The genes are TRBV7-8 and TRBJ2-5; 10 nucleotides agree with TRBD2. CDR3 bases: TGTGCCAGCAGCTTAGATCCTAGCGGGGGCCAAGAGACCCAGTACTTC. Protein sequence: CASSLDPSGGQETQYF.